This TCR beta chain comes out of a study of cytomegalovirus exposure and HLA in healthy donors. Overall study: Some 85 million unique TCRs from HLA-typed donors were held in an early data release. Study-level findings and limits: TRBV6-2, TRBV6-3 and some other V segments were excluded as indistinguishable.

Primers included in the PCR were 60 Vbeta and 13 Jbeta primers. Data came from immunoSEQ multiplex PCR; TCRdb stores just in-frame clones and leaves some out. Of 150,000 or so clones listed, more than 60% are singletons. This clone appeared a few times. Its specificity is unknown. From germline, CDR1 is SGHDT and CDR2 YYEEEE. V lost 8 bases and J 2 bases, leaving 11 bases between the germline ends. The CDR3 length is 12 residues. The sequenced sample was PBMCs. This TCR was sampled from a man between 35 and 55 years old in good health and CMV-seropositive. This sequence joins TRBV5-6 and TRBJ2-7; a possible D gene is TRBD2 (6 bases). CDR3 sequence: CASQGGAYEQYF. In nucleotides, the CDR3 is TGTGCCAGTCAGGGAGGAGCCTACGAGCAGTACTTC.